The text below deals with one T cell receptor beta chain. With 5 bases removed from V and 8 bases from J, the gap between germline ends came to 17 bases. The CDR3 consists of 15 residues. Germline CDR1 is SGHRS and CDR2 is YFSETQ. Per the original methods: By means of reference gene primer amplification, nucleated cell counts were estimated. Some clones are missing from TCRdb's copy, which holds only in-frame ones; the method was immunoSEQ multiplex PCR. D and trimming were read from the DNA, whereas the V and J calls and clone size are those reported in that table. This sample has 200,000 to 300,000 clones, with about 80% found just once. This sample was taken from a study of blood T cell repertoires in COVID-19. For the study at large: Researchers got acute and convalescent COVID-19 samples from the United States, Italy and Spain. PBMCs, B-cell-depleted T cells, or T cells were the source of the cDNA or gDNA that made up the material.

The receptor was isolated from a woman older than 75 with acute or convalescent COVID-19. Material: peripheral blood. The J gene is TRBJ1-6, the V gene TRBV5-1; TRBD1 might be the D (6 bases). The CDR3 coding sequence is TGCGCCAGCAGAGGAGGCGCGTCAGGGGATTCACCCCTCCACTTT. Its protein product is CASRGGASGDSPLHF. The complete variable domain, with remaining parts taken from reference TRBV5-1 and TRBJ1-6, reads KAGVTQTPRYLIKTRGQQVTLSCSPISGHRSVSWYQQTPGQGLQFLFEYFSETQRNKGNFPGRFSGRQFSNSRSEMNVSTLELGDSALYLCASRGGASGDSPLHFGNGTRLTVT.